One and the same sample provided the 9 T cell receptor beta chains below, sequenced in a study of human T cells and chemical hapten exposure. As for time point: patch test 2, 6 weeks after DPC sensitization. Regarding treatment: therapeutic diphenylcyclopropenone sensitization with weekly scalp DPC. Each CDR3 protein is one row after TCRdb ran MiXCR on the RACE reads. Altogether about 42,000 distinct CDR3 sequences are present, around 9.3% being singletons, with the ten largest covering 15%. The source was whole blood, collected in connection with sensitization to the hapten diphenylcyclopropenone (DPC). The receptors here all came from a woman aged 40 to 50 with alopecia areata. Some clones in this sample may be carry-over from other donors' samples.

J is TRBJ2-7 and V is TRBV7-2; D may be TRBD1 or TRBD2 (5 bases each). The CDR3 is 15 amino acids. Germline V CDR1 and CDR2: SGHTA, FQGNSA. V lost 5 bases, J lost 1 base, and 15 bases lay in between. The CDR3 here is CASSHSGTLSYEQYF. The CDR3 DNA is TGTGCCAGCAGCCACTCCGGGACGCTGTCCTACGAGCAGTACTTC.

In its sample, this clonotype was seen many times. This chain uses TRBV27 with TRBJ2-5; TRBD2 agrees at 8 bases. V dropped 7 bases and J dropped 6; count of bases not matched to a gene: 4. In germline, CDR1 is MNHEY, CDR2 SMNVEV (reference sequence). The length of the CDR3 is 12 residues. The CDR3 protein is CASIGGGQTQYF. CDR3 coding DNA: TGTGCCAGCATCGGGGGGGGCCAGACCCAGTACTTC.

This clonotype came up many times. V and J are TRBV2 and TRBJ1-1; perhaps TRBD1 as D (6 bases). Trimming removed 5 bases from V and 4 bases from J, with 11 bases in between. The CDR3 consists of 13 residues. Per germline, CDR1 SNHLY and CDR2 FYNNEI. CDR3 coding DNA: TGTGCCAGCAGTTCTACAGGGCGCACTGAAGCTTTCTTT. It is translated as CASSSTGRTEAFF.

This clonotype was recorded at least ten times. J is TRBJ2-1 and V is TRBV29-1, with 7 nucleotides matching TRBD1. Germline V gene lookup returns CDR1 SQVTM and CDR2 ANQGSEA. The V gene end was trimmed by 8 bases and the J gene end by 0 bases; junction bases not matched to a gene: 1. The CDR3 runs 12 residues. The CDR3 DNA reads TGCAGCCACAGGGGCTCCTACAATGAGCAGTTCTTC. It specifies CSHRGSYNEQFF.

This clonotype appeared many times. This chain links TRBV14 with TRBJ1-4; the D gene is possibly TRBD1 (5 bases). Germline V gives CDR1 SGHDN, CDR2 FVKESK. CDR3 length: 15 residues. Trimming removed 0 bases at V and 8 bases at J, with 13 bases between. CDR3 bases: TGTGCCAGCAGCCAAGATACAGGTCGGAGAGAAAAACTGTTTTTT. It encodes CASSQDTGRREKLFF.

This clonotype was counted ten times or more. The CDR3, as DNA: TGTGCCACCAGTCCGGGGACAGGGTTCGGCACAGATACGCAGTATTTT. It is translated as CATSPGTGFGTDTQYF. V usage is TRBV24-1 and J usage is TRBJ2-3; 9 bases line up with TRBD1. CDR3 size: 16 residues. Per germline, CDR1 KGHDR and CDR2 SFDVKD. Trimming took 6 bases from V and 1 from J; bases not matched to a gene: 7.

This clonotype was counted at least ten times. V is TRBV10-3 and J is TRBJ1-5; 9 bases map to TRBD1. Germline V gene data show CDR1 as ENHRY and CDR2 as SYGVKD. J gave up 6 bases and V 10 bases, and 7 bases lay outside the gene matches. The CDR3 spans 13 residues. The DNA of the CDR3 is TGTGCCACCGGGACAGGGCTAATTCAGCCCCAGCATTTT. Its translation: CATGTGLIQPQHF.

This clonotype was counted many times. V is TRBV7-9 and J is TRBJ2-2, with 10 nucleotides matching TRBD2. This CDR3 region has 15 residues. Germline lookup yields CDR1 SEHNR and CDR2 FQNEAQ (reference sequence). J was trimmed by 2 bases and V by 4 bases; bases with no gene match: 1. The CDR3: CASSSSGGNTGELFF. DNA of the CDR3: TGTGCCAGCAGCTCTAGCGGGGGTAACACCGGGGAGCTGTTTTTT.

The rearrangement links TRBV10-3 to TRBJ1-2; unclear D gene. Germline values: CDR1 ENHRY, CDR2 SYGVKD. The germline V and J ends were trimmed by 2 bases and 8 bases, with 9 bases remaining between them. The CDR3 loop spans 12 amino acids. The CDR3 sequence: CAISETVHGYTF. CDR3 nucleotides: TGTGCCATCAGTGAGACAGTTCACGGCTACACCTTC.